Each of the 13 T cell receptor beta chains below was sequenced from the same sample in a study of molecular identifiers for immune sequencing clone quantification. MiXCR, run by TCRdb on the PCR reads, gives a single entry per CDR3 protein. The table records approximately 550,000 distinct CDR3 sequences, approximately 25% of them present only once. Sequenced material: naive CD8+ T cells from blood, with Jurkat cell RNA spiked in. The subset is: FACS-sorted CD8+CD4-CCR7+CD45RA+ naive T cells. All receptors come from a human donor in good health. Some libraries in this study had Jurkat cell RNA spiked in.

To note about this clonotype: A read error may explain this, as a much larger clone is one base away. The chain links TRBV28 to TRBJ1-5, with D maybe TRBD1 (5 bases). Germline CDR1 MDHEN, CDR2 SYDVKM. The CDR3 is 20 residues long. The CDR3 loop is CAGSTPELRDRQGAYQPQHF. CDR3 nucleotides: TGTGCCGGCAGCACACCAGAACTCCGGGACCGACAAGGGGCGTACCAGCCCCAGCATTTT.

This chain connects TRBV3-1 to TRBJ1-4; 7 nucleotides line up with TRBD1. The junction had 4 bases not matched to a gene; V was cut back by 2 bases and J by 4 bases. CDR1 and CDR2 (germline): LGHDT, YNNKEL (reference sequence). The CDR3 length is 15 residues. Written as DNA, the CDR3 is TGTGCCAGCAGCCAAAACCAGGGGGTTAATGAAAAACTGTTTTTT. Its translation is CASSQNQGVNEKLFF.

This clonotype was found a few times. This rearrangement joins TRBV20-1 to TRBJ2-1; perhaps TRBD2 as D (5 bases). CDR3 length: 16 amino acids. Trimming removed 0 bases from V and 10 bases from J, with 22 bases in between. Germline V gene sequence: CDR1 DFQATT, CDR2 SNEGSKA (reference sequence). CDR3 amino acids: CSARDPGYRQTYEQFF. The CDR3 DNA reads as TGCAGTGCTAGAGATCCGGGGTACCGCCAGACGTACGAGCAGTTCTTC.

A word on this clonotype: A much larger clone differs by one base, so this may be a read error. The V and J genes are TRBV2 and TRBJ2-3; D gene ambiguous. The germline gives CDR1 SNHLY, CDR2 FYNNEI. This CDR3 comprises 15 residues. Trimming shortened V by 5 bases and J by 0 bases, and 12 bases separated the two germline ends. The CDR3 loop reads CASSSQEPSTDTQYF. The CDR3 nucleotides read TGTGCCAGCAGTTCCCAGGAACCTAGCACAGATACGCAGTATTTT.

This clonotype has a handful of counts. The chain has TRBV24-1 and TRBJ2-1; 9 positions agree with TRBD1. This CDR3 is 13 amino acids long. With V trimmed by 7 bases and J by 10 bases, 7 bases remained unmatched. Germline CDR1 KGHDR, CDR2 SFDVKD. CDR3 sequence reads: CATREGQGWEQFF. DNA for the CDR3: TGTGCCACCAGAGAGGGACAGGGATGGGAGCAGTTCTTC.

The chain uses TRBV4-3 and TRBJ1-4; D may be TRBD1 (5 bases). This CDR3 comprises 16 residues. Germline V gives CDR1 LGHNA, CDR2 YSLEER. Trimming left V 0 bases short and J 5 bases short, with 13 bases between. CDR3 loop: CASSQEALGANEKLFF. CDR3 DNA: TGCGCCAGCAGCCAAGAAGCCCTCGGGGCGAATGAAAAACTGTTTTTT.

The chain uses TRBV27 and TRBJ1-5, with D tentatively TRBD1 (5 bases). Per germline, CDR1 MNHEY and CDR2 SMNVEV (reference sequence). The CDR3 runs to 14 residues. Trimming took 6 bases from V and 2 from J, leaving 11 bases between them. The CDR3 loop reads CASRGTYGNQPQHF. The CDR3 nucleotides read TGTGCCAGCAGGGGGACCTATGGCAATCAGCCCCAGCATTTT.

This clonotype occurred many times. The chain couples TRBV7-9 to TRBJ2-3; TRBD1 agrees at 7 bases. Germline V gene data show CDR1 as SEHNR and CDR2 as FQNEAQ (reference sequence). Trimming at V came to 1 base and at J to 8 bases, leaving 0 bases not matched to a gene. The CDR3 contains 12 residues. In DNA form, the CDR3 reads TGTGCCAGCAGCTTAGGGGACAGTACGCAGTATTTT. Protein sequence: CASSLGDSTQYF. The complete variable domain, with remaining parts taken from reference TRBV7-9 and TRBJ2-3, reads DTGVSQNPRHKITKRGQNVTFRCDPISEHNRLYWYRQTLGQGPEFLTYFQNEAQLEKSRLLSDRFSAERPKGSFSTLEIQRTEQGDSAMYLCASSLGDSTQYFGPGTRLTVL.

The chain employs TRBV6-2 or TRBV6-3 and TRBJ1-5; possible D gene TRBD1, 5 bases. Trimming cost V 0 bases and J 0 bases, with 12 bases left between them. The CDR3 loop spans 17 amino acids. Germline V gene data show CDR1 as MNHEY and CDR2 as SVGEGT. This CDR3 reads CASSYSFRGYSNQPQHF. CDR3 coding DNA: TGTGCCAGCAGTTACTCTTTTAGGGGATATAGCAATCAGCCCCAGCATTTT.

Concerning this clonotype: This could be a read error, since a much larger clone is one nucleotide away. The chain carries TRBV6-1 and TRBJ2-7; 9 bases line up with TRBD1. CDR1 and CDR2 (germline): MNHNS, SASEGT. CDR3 length equals 14 residues. The CDR3 DNA follows: TGTGCCAGCAGTCGACAGGGGGGTTATAACGAGAAGTACTTC. Its translation: CASSRQGGYNEKYF.

In its sample, this clonotype was seen a few times. The chain has TRBV14 and TRBJ2-7; D gene unclear. Trimming pared 3 bases from V and 0 bases from J, leaving 9 bases between. The germline CDR1 and CDR2 sequences are SGHDN and FVKESK. The CDR3 covers 14 residues. The DNA for the CDR3 is TGTGCCAGCAGCCAGTGGGAAAGCTCCTACGAGCAGTACTTC. Encoded protein: CASSQWESSYEQYF.

For this clonotype: An end of the junction does not agree with germline; a read error may underlie this. The chain is built from TRBV5-3 and TRBJ2-7, with D perhaps matching TRBD2 (5 bases). TRBV5-3 counts as an open reading frame of uncertain function. The CDR3 totals 16 residues. CDR3 coding DNA: TGTGCCAGCAGCTTGGGAGCCTCTCTCCTGGCCCACGAGCAGTACTTC. Residues: CASSLGASLLAHEQYF.

As to this clonotype: This sequence may be a read error, since a much larger clone differs from it by one base. The chain combines TRBV29-1 with TRBJ2-7, with D possibly TRBD2 on 6 matching bases. Germline CDR1 and CDR2: SQVTM and ANQGSEA. The CDR3 extends over 15 amino acids. The CDR3 reads CSVEIAGIGSYVQYF. CDR3 sequence (DNA): TGCAGCGTTGAAATCGCGGGGATAGGATCCTACGTGCAGTACTTC.